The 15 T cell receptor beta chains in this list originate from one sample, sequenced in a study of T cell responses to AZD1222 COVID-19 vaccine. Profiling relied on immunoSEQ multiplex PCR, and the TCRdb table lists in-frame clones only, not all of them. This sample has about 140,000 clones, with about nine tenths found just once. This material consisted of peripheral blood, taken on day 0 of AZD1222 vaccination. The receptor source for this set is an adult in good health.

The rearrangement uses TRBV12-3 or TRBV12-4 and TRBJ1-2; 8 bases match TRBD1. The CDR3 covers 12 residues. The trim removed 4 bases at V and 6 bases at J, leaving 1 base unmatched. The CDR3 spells CASSSTGDGYTF. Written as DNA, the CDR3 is TGTGCCAGCAGTTCGACAGGGGATGGCTACACCTTC.

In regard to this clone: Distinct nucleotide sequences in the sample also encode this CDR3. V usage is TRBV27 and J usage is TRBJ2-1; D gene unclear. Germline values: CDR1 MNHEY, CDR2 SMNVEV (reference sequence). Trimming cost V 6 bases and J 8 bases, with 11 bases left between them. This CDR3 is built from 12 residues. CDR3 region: CASSLGGYEQFF. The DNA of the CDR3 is TGTGCCAGCAGCCTAGGCGGATATGAGCAGTTCTTC.

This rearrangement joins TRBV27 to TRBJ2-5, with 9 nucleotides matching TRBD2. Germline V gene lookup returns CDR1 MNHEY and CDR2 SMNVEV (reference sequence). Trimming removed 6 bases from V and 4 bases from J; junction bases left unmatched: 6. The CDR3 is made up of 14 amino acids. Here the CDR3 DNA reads TGTGCCAGCAGCTCCGGGACTAGCAGAGAGACCCAGTACTTC. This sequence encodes CASSSGTSRETQYF.

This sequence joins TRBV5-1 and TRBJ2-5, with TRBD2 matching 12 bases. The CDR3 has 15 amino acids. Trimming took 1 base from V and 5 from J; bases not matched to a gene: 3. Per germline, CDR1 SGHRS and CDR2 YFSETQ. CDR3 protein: CASSLPSGGGETQYF. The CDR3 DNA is TGCGCCAGCAGCTTGCCTAGCGGGGGGGGTGAGACCCAGTACTTC. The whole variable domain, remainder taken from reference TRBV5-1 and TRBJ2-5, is KAGVTQTPRYLIKTRGQQVTLSCSPISGHRSVSWYQQTPGQGLQFLFEYFSETQRNKGNFPGRFSGRQFSNSRSEMNVSTLELGDSALYLCASSLPSGGGETQYFGPGTRLLVL.

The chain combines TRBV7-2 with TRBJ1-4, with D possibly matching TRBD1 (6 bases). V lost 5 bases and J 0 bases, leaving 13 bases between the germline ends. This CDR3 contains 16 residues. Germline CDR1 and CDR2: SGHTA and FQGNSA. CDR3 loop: CASSKDRTATNEKLFF. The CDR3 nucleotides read TGTGCCAGCAGCAAGGACAGAACCGCAACTAATGAAAAACTGTTTTTT.

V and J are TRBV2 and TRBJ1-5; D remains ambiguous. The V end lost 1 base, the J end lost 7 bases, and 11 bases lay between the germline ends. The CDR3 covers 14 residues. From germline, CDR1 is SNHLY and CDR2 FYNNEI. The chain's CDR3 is CASSEDRGRQPQHF. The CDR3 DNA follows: TGTGCCAGCAGTGAAGACCGGGGTAGGCAGCCCCAGCATTTT.

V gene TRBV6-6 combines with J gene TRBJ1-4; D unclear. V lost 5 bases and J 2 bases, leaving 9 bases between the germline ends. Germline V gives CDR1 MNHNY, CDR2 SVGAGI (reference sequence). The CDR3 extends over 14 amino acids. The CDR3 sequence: CASSIVGTNEKLFF. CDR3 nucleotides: TGTGCCAGCAGTATTGTGGGCACTAATGAAAAACTGTTTTTT.

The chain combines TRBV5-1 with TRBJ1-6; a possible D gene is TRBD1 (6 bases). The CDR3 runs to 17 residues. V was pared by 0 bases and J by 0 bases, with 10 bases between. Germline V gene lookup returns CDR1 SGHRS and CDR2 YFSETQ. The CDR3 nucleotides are TGCGCCAGCAGCTTGGGACAGGAAAGCTCCTATAATTCACCCCTCCACTTT. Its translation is CASSLGQESSYNSPLHF.

In DNA form, the CDR3 reads TGTGCCAGCAGCTTATCCGGAGGGATCCCCAATCAGCCCCAGCATTTT. As protein: CASSLSGGIPNQPQHF. The J gene is TRBJ1-5, the V gene TRBV7-6, with D unclear. There are 16 residues in the CDR3. Trimming shortened V by 2 bases and J by 3 bases, and 14 bases separated the two germline ends. Germline V gene data show CDR1 as SGHVS and CDR2 as FNYEAQ.

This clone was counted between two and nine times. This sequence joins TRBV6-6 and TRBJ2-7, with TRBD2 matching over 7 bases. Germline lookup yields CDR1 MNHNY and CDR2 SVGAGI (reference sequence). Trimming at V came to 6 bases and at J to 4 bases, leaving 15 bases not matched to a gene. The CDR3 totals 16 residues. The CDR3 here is CASSPEGGRARYEQYF. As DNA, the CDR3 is TGTGCCAGCAGCCCCGAGGGAGGGAGGGCCAGGTACGAGCAGTACTTC.

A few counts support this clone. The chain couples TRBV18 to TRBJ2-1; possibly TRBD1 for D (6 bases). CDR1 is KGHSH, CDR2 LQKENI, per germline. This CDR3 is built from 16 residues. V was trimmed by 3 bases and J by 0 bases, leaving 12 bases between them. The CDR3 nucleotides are TGTGCCAGCTCACCGACAGGCCCGAGCTCCTACAATGAGCAGTTCTTC. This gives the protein CASSPTGPSSYNEQFF.

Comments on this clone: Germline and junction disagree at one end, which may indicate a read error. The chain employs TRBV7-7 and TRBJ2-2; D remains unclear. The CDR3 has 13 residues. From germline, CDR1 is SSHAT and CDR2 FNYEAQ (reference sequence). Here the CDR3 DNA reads TGTGCTAGCAGCTTGGACCAGTTCGGGGAGCTGTTTTTT. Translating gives CASSLDQFGELFF.

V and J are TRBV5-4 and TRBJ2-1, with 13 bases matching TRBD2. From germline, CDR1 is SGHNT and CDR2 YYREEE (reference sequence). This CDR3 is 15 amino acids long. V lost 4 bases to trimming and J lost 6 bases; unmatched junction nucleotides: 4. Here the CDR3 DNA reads TGTGCCAGCAGCCCCACTAGCGGGGGGGCCAATGAGCAGTTCTTC. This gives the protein CASSPTSGGANEQFF.

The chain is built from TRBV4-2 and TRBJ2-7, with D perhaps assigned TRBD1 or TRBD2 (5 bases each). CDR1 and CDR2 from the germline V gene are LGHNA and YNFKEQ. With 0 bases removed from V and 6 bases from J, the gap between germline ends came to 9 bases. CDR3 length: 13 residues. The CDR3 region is CASSQDSGTEQYF. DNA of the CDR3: TGTGCCAGCAGCCAAGATTCAGGGACCGAGCAGTACTTC.

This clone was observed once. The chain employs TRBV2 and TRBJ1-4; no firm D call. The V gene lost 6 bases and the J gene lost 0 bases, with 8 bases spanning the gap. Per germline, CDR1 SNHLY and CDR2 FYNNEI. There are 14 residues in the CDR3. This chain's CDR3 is CASRAQSTNEKLFF. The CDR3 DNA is TGTGCCAGCAGAGCCCAGTCAACTAATGAAAAACTGTTTTTT.